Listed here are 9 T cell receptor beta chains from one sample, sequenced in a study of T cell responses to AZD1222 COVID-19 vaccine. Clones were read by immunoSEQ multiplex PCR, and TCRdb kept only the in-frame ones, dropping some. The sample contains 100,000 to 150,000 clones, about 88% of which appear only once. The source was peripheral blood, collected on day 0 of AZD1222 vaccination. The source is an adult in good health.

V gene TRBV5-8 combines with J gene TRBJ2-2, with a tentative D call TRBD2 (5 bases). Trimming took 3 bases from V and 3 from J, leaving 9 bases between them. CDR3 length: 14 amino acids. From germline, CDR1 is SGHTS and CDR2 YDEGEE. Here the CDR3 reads CASSSGRDTGELFF. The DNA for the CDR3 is TGTGCCAGCAGCTCTGGGAGAGACACCGGGGAGCTGTTTTTT.

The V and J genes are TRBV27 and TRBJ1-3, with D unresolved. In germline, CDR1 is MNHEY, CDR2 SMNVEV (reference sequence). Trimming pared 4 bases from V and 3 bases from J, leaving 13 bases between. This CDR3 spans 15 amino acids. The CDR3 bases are TGTGCCAGCAGTTATAAACGGGAGCTTGGAAACACCATATATTTT. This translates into CASSYKRELGNTIYF.

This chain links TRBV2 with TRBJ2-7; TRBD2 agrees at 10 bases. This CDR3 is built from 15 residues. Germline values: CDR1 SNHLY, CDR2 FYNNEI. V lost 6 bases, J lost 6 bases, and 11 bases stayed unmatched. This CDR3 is CASRVLLAGVSEQYF. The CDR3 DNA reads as TGTGCCAGCAGGGTTCTCCTAGCGGGGGTATCCGAGCAGTACTTC.

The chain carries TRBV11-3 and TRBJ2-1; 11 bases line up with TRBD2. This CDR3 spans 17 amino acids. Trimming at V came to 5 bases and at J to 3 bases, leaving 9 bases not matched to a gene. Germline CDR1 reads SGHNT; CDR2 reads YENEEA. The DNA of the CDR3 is TGTGCCAGCAGCCCGCGCACTAGCGGGAGCCTCTACAATGAGCAGTTCTTC. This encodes CASSPRTSGSLYNEQFF.

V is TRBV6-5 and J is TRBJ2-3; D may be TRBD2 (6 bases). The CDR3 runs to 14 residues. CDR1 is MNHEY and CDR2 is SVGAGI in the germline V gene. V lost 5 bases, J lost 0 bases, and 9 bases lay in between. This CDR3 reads CASSPGTSTDTQYF. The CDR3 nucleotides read TGTGCCAGCAGTCCCGGGACTAGCACAGATACGCAGTATTTT.

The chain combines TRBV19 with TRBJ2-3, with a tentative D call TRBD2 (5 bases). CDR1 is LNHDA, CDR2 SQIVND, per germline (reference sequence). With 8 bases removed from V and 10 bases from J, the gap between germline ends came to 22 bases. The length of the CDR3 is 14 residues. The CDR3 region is CASSREGASLAQYF. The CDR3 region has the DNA TGTGCCAGTTCCCGGGAAGGCGCGAGCCTAGCGCAGTATTTT.

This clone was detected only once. The CDR3: CASSYIGTGELFF. The DNA of the CDR3 is TGTGCCAGCAGCTATATAGGGACCGGGGAGCTGTTTTTT. The rearrangement uses TRBV3-1 (or the pseudogene TRBV3-2) and TRBJ2-2; D not resolved. Trimming stripped 5 bases from V and 5 bases from J, with 9 bases between. The CDR3 length is 13 residues. CDR1 and CDR2 (germline): LGHDT, YNNKEL (reference sequence).

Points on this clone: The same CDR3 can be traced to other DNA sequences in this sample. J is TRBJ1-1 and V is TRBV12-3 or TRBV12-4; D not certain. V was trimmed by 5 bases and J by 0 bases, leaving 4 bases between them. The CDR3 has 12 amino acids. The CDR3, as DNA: TGTGCCAGCAGTCGAATGAACACTGAAGCTTTCTTT. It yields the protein CASSRMNTEAFF.

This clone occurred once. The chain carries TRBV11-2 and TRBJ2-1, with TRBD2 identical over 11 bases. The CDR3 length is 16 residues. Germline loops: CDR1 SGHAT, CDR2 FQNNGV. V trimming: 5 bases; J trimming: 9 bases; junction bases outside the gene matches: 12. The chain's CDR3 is CASSPLAASGRSEQFF. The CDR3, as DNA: TGTGCCAGCAGCCCACTAGCGGCTAGCGGGAGGAGTGAGCAGTTCTTC.